The entry below describes one T cell receptor (beta chain). The read ends 3 residues early relative to the CDR3; the germline J gene fills the gap. These data are taken from a study of T cells in women clearing cervical HPV infection. The CDR3 is made up of 17 amino acids. CDR1 SGHTA and CDR2 FQGTGA come from the germline V gene. V was pared by 5 bases and J by 8 bases, with 18 bases of the junction left unmatched. Libraries were prepared by immunoSEQ multiplex PCR; TCRdb keeps only in-frame clonotypes and omits some of them. This sample contains approximately 44,000 clones. This TCR came from a woman aged 18-70 years with a cervical HPV16 infection that either progressed to CIN3+ or cleared (not recorded which). The chain is built from TRBV7-3 and TRBJ2-1; 7 bases line up with TRBD2. Sequenced: blood buffy coat. CDR3 DNA (partial): TGTGCCAGCAGCCAATACCGGACTAGGGTGGAAATCCATGAG. This gives the protein CASSQYRTRVEIHE. The whole CDR3 sequence reads CASSQYRTRVEIHEQFF.